Shown below are 10 T cell receptor beta chains from a single sample sequenced in a study of blood T cell repertoires in COVID-19. Clones were sequenced by immunoSEQ multiplex PCR, and TCRdb holds only the in-frame ones, with some missing. The profile shows tens of thousands of clones, 83% of them singletons. Source material: peripheral blood. The source of these receptors is a man aged 30 to 45 with COVID-19, enrolled during active disease.

V is TRBV9 and J is TRBJ1-1, with 7 bases matching TRBD1. The CDR3 length is 14 residues. CDR1 and CDR2 (germline): SGDLS, YYNGEE. After removal of 4 bases from V and 1 base from J, the junction contained 4 bases not matched to a gene. CDR3 residues: CASSPRQGNTEAFF. In DNA, the CDR3 is TGTGCCAGCAGCCCTCGACAGGGGAACACTGAAGCTTTCTTT.

The rearrangement joins TRBV14 to TRBJ1-1, with D unresolved. The V end was cut by 4 bases, the J end by 1 base, with 16 bases between. The CDR3 loop spans 16 amino acids. Germline V lookup: CDR1 SGHDN, CDR2 FVKESK. CDR3 nucleotide sequence: TGTGCCAGCAGCCTAGCTTCAGATCCTTGGAACACTGAAGCTTTCTTT. As protein: CASSLASDPWNTEAFF.

The chain has TRBV5-4 and TRBJ2-7; TRBD1 matches 7 bases. Germline V gene lookup returns CDR1 SGHNT and CDR2 YYREEE (reference sequence). V lost 3 bases, J lost 3 bases, and 9 bases stayed unmatched. The CDR3 is 15 residues long. The CDR3 bases are TGTGCCAGCAGCTCCGCCCGGGACAGCCACTACGAGCAGTACTTC. Translated: CASSSARDSHYEQYF.

The table lists this clone with a count of one. The gene calls are TRBV15 and TRBJ2-3; 12 bases map to TRBD2. There are 22 residues in the CDR3. The germline CDR1 and CDR2 sequences are LNHNV and YYDKDF (reference sequence). V dropped 3 bases and J dropped 1; count of bases not matched to a gene: 20. In DNA, the CDR3 is TGTGCCACCAGCAGGCCTAGCGGGAGGGCCGGACCCACGTTTGAAGGCACAGATACGCAGTATTTT. This codes for CATSRPSGRAGPTFEGTDTQYF.

The DNA for the CDR3 is TGTGCCATCAGTGAGTCAGCGCAGCGGGGGGGGTACGAGCAGTACTTC. It translates to CAISESAQRGGYEQYF. The V gene is TRBV10-3, the J gene TRBJ2-7; 10 positions match TRBD2. CDR3 length: 16 amino acids. Germline CDR1 ENHRY, CDR2 SYGVKD. The trim removed 0 bases at V and 4 bases at J, leaving 6 bases unmatched.

The chain combines TRBV29-1 with TRBJ2-1; no reliable D call. This CDR3 comprises 12 residues. CDR1 SQVTM and CDR2 ANQGSEA come from the germline V gene. V was shortened by 5 bases and J by 8 bases, with 13 bases between the two germline ends. DNA of the CDR3: TGCAGCGTTACAAGCGCCGGCTATGAGCAGTTCTTC. This translates into CSVTSAGYEQFF.

The chain links TRBV7-9 to TRBJ1-5, with a weak D call TRBD1 (5 bases). The V and J ends lost 1 base and 4 bases respectively, with 5 bases between them. The CDR3 sequence is 13 residues long. The germline V gene encodes CDR1 SEHNR and CDR2 FQNEAQ (reference sequence). The CDR3 loop is CASSLGTNQPQHF. CDR3 coding DNA: TGTGCCAGCAGCTTAGGGACAAATCAGCCCCAGCATTTT.

This clone was observed once. The genes are TRBV18 and TRBJ1-6; D remains unclear. V was clipped by 3 bases and J by 7 bases, with 13 bases between them. CDR3 length equals 15 residues. Germline lookup yields CDR1 KGHSH and CDR2 LQKENI. The CDR3 DNA reads as TGTGCCAGCTCACCGGCCCAGAACGTAAATTCACCCCTCCACTTT. This encodes CASSPAQNVNSPLHF.

The genes are TRBV12-3 or TRBV12-4 and TRBJ2-3, with D unresolved. V was trimmed by 4 bases and J by 6 bases, leaving 5 bases between them. This CDR3 has 11 amino acids. CDR3 sequence reads: CASSSRDTQYF. CDR3 nucleotides: TGTGCCAGCAGTTCTAGGGATACGCAGTATTTT.

This chain connects TRBV19 to TRBJ2-6; D remains unclear. This CDR3 has 15 residues. V lost 3 bases and J lost 4, with 10 bases in between. Germline V gene data show CDR1 as LNHDA and CDR2 as SQIVND (reference sequence). CDR3 nucleotide sequence: TGTGCCAGTAGTATGGGCCCGGCGGGGGCCAACGTCCTGACTTTC. Its translation is CASSMGPAGANVLTF.